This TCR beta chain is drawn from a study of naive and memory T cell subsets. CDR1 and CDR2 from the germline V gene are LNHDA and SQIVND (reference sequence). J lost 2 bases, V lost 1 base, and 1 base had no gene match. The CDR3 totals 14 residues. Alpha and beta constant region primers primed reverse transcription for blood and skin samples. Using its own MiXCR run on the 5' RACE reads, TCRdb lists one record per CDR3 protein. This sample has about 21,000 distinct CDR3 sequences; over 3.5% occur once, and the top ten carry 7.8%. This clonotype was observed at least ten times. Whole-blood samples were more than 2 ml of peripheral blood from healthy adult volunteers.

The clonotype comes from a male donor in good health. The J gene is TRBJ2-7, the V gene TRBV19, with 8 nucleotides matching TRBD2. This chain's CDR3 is CASSIVAGTYEQYF. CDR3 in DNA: TGTGCCAGTAGTATAGTAGCGGGGACCTACGAGCAGTACTTC.